This T cell receptor (beta chain) was sequenced during a study of a mutant IDH1 vaccine in newly diagnosed glioma. On the study more broadly: Patients began vaccination 4-6 weeks after radiotherapy alone, or with temozolomide cycles.

Time point noted: week 5, during vaccination. Every vaccination contained 300 ug of the mutant IDH1 20-mer peptide and was paired with topical imiquimod. New IDH1-mutant, ATRX-lost WHO grade 3 or 4 astrocytomas occurred in donors. For this clone: The antigen is not known.

The protocol was immunoSEQ multiplex PCR, while the TCRdb copy is restricted to in-frame clones and leaves out a portion. Of more than 35,000 clones listed, 70% to 90% are singletons. Per germline, CDR1 LGHNA and CDR2 YNFKEQ. V was clipped by 0 bases and J by 4 bases, with 13 bases between them. The CDR3 sequence is 15 residues long. This chain uses TRBV4-2 with TRBJ2-7, with unresolved D. This specimen consisted of PBMCs, obtained from a glioma patient whose treatment included an IDH1 peptide vaccine. The receptor was derived from a middle-aged man with glioma. CDR3 amino acids: CASSQDLHNAYEQYF. Written as DNA, the CDR3 is TGTGCCAGCAGCCAAGATCTTCACAACGCTTACGAGCAGTACTTC.